This T cell receptor (beta chain) appears in the sequencing data of a study of OX40 agonist ivuxolimab in advanced cancers. Study results and caveats: The study did not work out the antigen specificity of the expanded peripheral T cells.

V was clipped by 4 bases and J by 8 bases; unmatched bases: 6. This CDR3 region has 14 residues. The germline V gene encodes CDR1 SGHTA and CDR2 FQGTGA. The repertoire was sequenced with immunoSEQ multiplex PCR; TCRdb's copy has only in-frame clones and lacks some. The data show approximately 92,000 clones, 90% to 96% seen once. As to this clone: Its antigen is unidentified.

The starting material was CD4+ or CD8+ T cells sorted from blood, obtained in a trial of the OX40 agonist ivuxolimab. J is TRBJ2-1 and V is TRBV7-3; 9 bases map to TRBD1. The TCR comes from an adult with an advanced solid tumor such as melanoma, head and neck, liver or kidney cancer. This CDR3 is CASSSGTGKHEQFF. The CDR3 nucleotides read TGTGCCAGCAGCTCCGGGACAGGGAAACATGAGCAGTTCTTC.